This T cell receptor (beta chain) was found in a study of T cell responses to AZD1222 COVID-19 vaccine. Findings and caveats of the study: Baseline serology detected seropositivity in only six AZD1222 recipients.

Concerning this clone: What it recognizes is unknown.

CDR1 is SGHDT and CDR2 is YYEEEE in the germline V gene. The length of the CDR3 is 15 residues. The V end lost 1 base, the J end lost 0 bases, and 8 bases lay between the germline ends. Produced via immunoSEQ multiplex PCR; TCRdb's table is partial and in-frame only. In the table there are roughly 100,000 clones, almost 85% of which are singletons. This specimen was peripheral blood, taken on day 0 of AZD1222 vaccination. The sequence was collected from an adult in good health. The chain links TRBV5-6 to TRBJ1-3; D is unclear. The CDR3 sequence: CASSLIHSSGNTIYF. DNA of the CDR3: TGTGCCAGCAGCTTGATCCATTCCTCTGGAAACACCATATATTTT.